The present entry profiles one TCR beta chain with its context. Data came from immunoSEQ multiplex PCR; TCRdb stores just in-frame clones and leaves some out. The sample lists 110,000 or so clones, approximately 94% occurring once. The source of the sample is a study of brain T cells in children with intractable seizures. Germline CDR1 is SNHLY and CDR2 is FYNNEI. V lost 1 base and J 6 bases, leaving 22 bases between the germline ends. The length of the CDR3 is 17 residues. Pre-surgery treatment included at least one anti-epileptic drug. Material: peripheral blood, obtained at surgery. The chain is built from TRBV2 and TRBJ2-7; D is possibly TRBD2 (5 bases). The TCR originated in a boy in the first two years of life with hemimegalencephaly and intractable seizures. This CDR3 is CASSEGTRRRTRGEQYF. DNA for the CDR3: TGTGCCAGCAGTGAAGGGACGCGGCGGAGAACACGGGGCGAGCAGTACTTC.